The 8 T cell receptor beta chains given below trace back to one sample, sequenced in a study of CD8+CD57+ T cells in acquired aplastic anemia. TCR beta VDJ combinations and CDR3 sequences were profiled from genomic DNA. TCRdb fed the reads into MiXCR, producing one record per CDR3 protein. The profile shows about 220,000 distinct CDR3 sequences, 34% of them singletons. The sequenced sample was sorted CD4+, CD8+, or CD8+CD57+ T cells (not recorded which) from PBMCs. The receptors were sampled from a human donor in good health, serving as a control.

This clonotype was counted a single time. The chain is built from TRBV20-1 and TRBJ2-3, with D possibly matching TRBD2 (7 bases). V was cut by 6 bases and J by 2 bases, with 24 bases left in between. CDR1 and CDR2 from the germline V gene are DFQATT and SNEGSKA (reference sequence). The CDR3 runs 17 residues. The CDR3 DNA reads TGCAGTGCCCCTAGCGGAGGGGGAATACCGATCACAGATACGCAGTATTTT. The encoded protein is CSAPSGGGIPITDTQYF.

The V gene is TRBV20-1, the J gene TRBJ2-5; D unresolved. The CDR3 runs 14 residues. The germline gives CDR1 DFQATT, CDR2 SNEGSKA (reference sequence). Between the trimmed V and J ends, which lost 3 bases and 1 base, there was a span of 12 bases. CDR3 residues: CSASAQTSQETQYF. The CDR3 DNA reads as TGCAGTGCTAGCGCTCAGACATCCCAAGAGACCCAGTACTTC.

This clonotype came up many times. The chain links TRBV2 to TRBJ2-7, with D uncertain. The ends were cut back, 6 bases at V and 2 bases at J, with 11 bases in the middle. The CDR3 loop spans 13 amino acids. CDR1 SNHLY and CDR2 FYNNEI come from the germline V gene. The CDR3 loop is CASRYLYPYEQYF. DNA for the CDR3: TGTGCCAGCAGATACCTATACCCCTACGAGCAGTACTTC.

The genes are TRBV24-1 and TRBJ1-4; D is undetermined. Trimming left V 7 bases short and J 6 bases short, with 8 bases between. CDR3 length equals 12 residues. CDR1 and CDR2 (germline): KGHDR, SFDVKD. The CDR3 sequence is CATRSSDEKLFF. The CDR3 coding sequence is TGTGCCACCAGAAGTAGCGATGAAAAACTGTTTTTT.

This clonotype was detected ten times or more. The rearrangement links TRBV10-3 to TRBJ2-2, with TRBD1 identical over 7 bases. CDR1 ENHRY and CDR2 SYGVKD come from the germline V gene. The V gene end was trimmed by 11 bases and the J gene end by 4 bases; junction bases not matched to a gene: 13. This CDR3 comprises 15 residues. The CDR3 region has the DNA TGTGCCTCACACGGACAGGCCGGCGGCACCGGGGAGCTGTTTTTT. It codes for CASHGQAGGTGELFF.

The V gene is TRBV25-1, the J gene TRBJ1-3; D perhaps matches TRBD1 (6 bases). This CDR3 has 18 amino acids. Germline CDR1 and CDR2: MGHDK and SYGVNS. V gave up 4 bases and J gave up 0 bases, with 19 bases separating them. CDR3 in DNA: TGTGCCAGCAGTGGATTACAGGGCCGGAGGTCCTCTGGAAACACCATATATTTT. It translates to CASSGLQGRRSSGNTIYF.

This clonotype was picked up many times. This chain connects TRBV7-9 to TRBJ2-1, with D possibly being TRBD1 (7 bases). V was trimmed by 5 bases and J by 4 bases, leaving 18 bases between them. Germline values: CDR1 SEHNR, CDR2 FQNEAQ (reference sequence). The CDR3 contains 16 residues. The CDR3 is CASSKRGTEVYNEQFF. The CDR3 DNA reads TGTGCCAGCAGCAAACGCGGGACAGAAGTTTACAATGAGCAGTTCTTC.

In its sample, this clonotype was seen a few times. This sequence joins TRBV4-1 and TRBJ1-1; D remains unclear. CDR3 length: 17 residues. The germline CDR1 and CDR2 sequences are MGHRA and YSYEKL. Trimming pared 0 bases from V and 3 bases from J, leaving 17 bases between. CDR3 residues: CASSQDSASSVDTEAFF. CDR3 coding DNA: TGCGCCAGCAGCCAAGATTCCGCCAGTAGCGTCGACACTGAAGCTTTCTTT.